Listed below are T cell receptor beta chains from one sample, sequenced in a study of OX40 agonist ivuxolimab in advanced cancers. TCRdb's copy holds only in-frame clones and misses some; the assay was immunoSEQ multiplex PCR. The sample includes around 99,000 clones, approximately 90% of them seen just once. The sequenced sample was CD4+ or CD8+ T cells sorted from blood, obtained in a trial of the OX40 agonist ivuxolimab. The receptors stem from an adult with an advanced solid tumor such as melanoma, head and neck, liver or kidney cancer. The CDR3 runs from the conserved cysteine through the conserved F or W. Each record gives: V gene, clone size, J gene, D gene, CDR3 protein, CDR3 DNA. The D gene is left open where the match is weak. Size tells how often a clone was seen (once, few, many) or the class of an expanded clone, and some rows leave it out.

TRBV11-1	NA	TRBJ2-7	NA	CASSPSGYEQYF	TGTGCCAGCAGCCCGAGCGGGTACGAGCAGTACTTC
TRBV6-1	NA	TRBJ1-1	NA	CATRVVEDQAFF	TGTGCCACCAGAGTCGTGGAGGATCAAGCTTTCTTT
TRBV19	NA	TRBJ2-2	NA	CASSILAGTGELFF	TGTGCCAGTAGTATCCTTGCGGGGACCGGGGAGCTGTTTTTT
TRBV6-1	NA	TRBJ2-1	NA	CASSENYNEQFF	TGTGCCAGCAGTGAGAACTACAATGAGCAGTTCTTC
TRBV5-1	NA	TRBJ2-5	NA	CASSLNHAPGAMETQYF	TGCGCCAGCAGCTTGAACCACGCCCCAGGGGCGATGGAGACCCAGTACTTC
TRBV6-1	NA	TRBJ1-2	NA	CASSEKDGYTF	TGTGCCAGCAGTGAAAAGGATGGCTACACCTTC
TRBV5-6	few	TRBJ1-2	NA	CASSPLPSYGYTF	TGTGCCAGCAGCCCCCTCCCCTCTTATGGCTACACCTTC
TRBV14	NA	TRBJ2-3	NA	CASSHSVDSSTDTQYF	TGTGCCAGCAGCCACTCAGTCGATTCTAGCACAGATACGCAGTATTTT
TRBV18	NA	TRBJ2-7	NA	CASSQPGRQGYEQYF	TGTGCCAGCTCACAACCGGGACGTCAGGGCTACGAGCAGTACTTC
TRBV5-1	NA	TRBJ1-3	TRBD1	CASSLGQGHSGNTIYF	TGCGCCAGCAGCTTGGGACAGGGGCACTCTGGAAACACCATATATTTT
TRBV6-1	NA	TRBJ2-7	TRBD1	CASSDPGTGEFEQYF	TGTGCCAGCAGTGATCCCGGGACAGGGGAATTCGAGCAGTACTTC
TRBV7-2	NA	TRBJ2-2	NA	CASSLDIGGVGTGELFF	TGTGCCAGCAGCTTAGATATCGGAGGGGTGGGCACCGGGGAGCTGTTTTTT
TRBV5-1	NA	TRBJ2-5	TRBD2	CASSQGLAVHKGETQYF	TGCGCCAGCAGCCAGGGACTAGCGGTTCACAAAGGGGAGACCCAGTACTTC
TRBV6-5	NA	TRBJ1-6	NA	CASRKQDSPLHF	TGTGCCAGCAGAAAACAAGATTCACCCCTCCACTTT
TRBV9	NA	TRBJ1-1	NA	CASSVAGGGRTEAFF	TGTGCCAGCAGCGTAGCGGGGGGCGGGAGAACTGAAGCTTTCTTT
TRBV5-1	few	TRBJ1-6	NA	CASSLMEDSPLHF	TGCGCCAGCAGCTTGATGGAGGATTCACCCCTCCACTTT
TRBV7-2	NA	TRBJ2-5	NA	CASSSQKTQYF	TGTGCCAGCAGCTCTCAAAAGACCCAGTACTTC
TRBV28	once	TRBJ2-1	TRBD1	CASSIPGQSYNEQFF	TGTGCCAGCAGTATTCCGGGACAGAGTTACAATGAGCAGTTCTTC
TRBV6-1	NA	TRBJ1-1	NA	CASSEVSMNTEAFF	TGTGCCAGCAGTGAAGTCAGTATGAACACTGAAGCTTTCTTT
TRBV10-3	NA	TRBJ2-1	TRBD2	CAISEAPPLAEADNEQFF	TGTGCCATCAGTGAGGCCCCCCCCCTAGCGGAGGCGGACAATGAGCAGTTCTTC
TRBV7-8	NA	TRBJ1-2	NA	CASSTNREGYGYTF	TGTGCCAGCAGCACAAACAGGGAAGGCTATGGCTACACCTTC
TRBV5-1	NA	TRBJ2-3	TRBD2	CASSFGLVGDTDTQYF	TGCGCCAGCAGCTTCGGACTAGTTGGTGACACAGATACGCAGTATTTT
TRBV19	NA	TRBJ1-5	TRBD1	CASSGEGQHSNQPQHF	TGTGCCAGTAGTGGCGAGGGACAGCATAGCAATCAGCCCCAGCATTTT
TRBV7-9	few	TRBJ2-2	NA	CASSYGPNTGELFF	TGTGCCAGCAGCTACGGACCGAACACCGGGGAGCTGTTTTTT
TRBV6-5	NA	TRBJ1-3	NA	CASSYSYRSGNTIYF	TGTGCCAGCAGTTACTCCTATAGATCTGGAAACACCATATATTTT
TRBV25-1	NA	TRBJ2-1	NA	CASSDSGRYPYNEQFF	TGTGCCAGCAGTGATTCCGGGAGATACCCCTACAATGAGCAGTTCTTC
TRBV10-3	NA	TRBJ1-2	TRBD1	CAISEGQGVYTF	TGTGCCATCAGTGAGGGACAGGGAGTCTACACCTTC
TRBV19	NA	TRBJ2-6	NA	CASTLDHLGSGANVLTF	TGTGCCAGTACTTTGGATCATCTCGGCTCTGGGGCCAACGTCCTGACTTTC
TRBV27	NA	TRBJ1-1	NA	CASSFLGDGTEAFF	TGTGCCAGCAGTTTTTTGGGGGACGGCACTGAAGCTTTCTTT
TRBV7-2	few	TRBJ2-7	NA	CASSRGAGTSEQYF	TGTGCCAGCAGCCGGGGGGCAGGGACTTCCGAGCAGTACTTC
TRBV5-1	NA	TRBJ2-7	NA	CASSLDDRRIDGYEQYF	TGCGCCAGCAGCTTGGATGACAGGCGAATCGACGGCTACGAGCAGTACTTC
TRBV29-1	NA	TRBJ2-7	NA	CSVDGSPGGEYF	TGCAGCGTTGACGGATCGCCAGGTGGGGAGTACTTC
TRBV6-5	NA	TRBJ2-7	NA	CASSYANSYEQYF	TGTGCCAGCAGTTACGCCAATTCCTACGAGCAGTACTTC
TRBV27	once	TRBJ2-1	TRBD2	CATSGLAGTNEQFF	TGTGCCACCTCGGGACTAGCGGGGACCAATGAGCAGTTCTTC
TRBV7-2	NA	TRBJ2-7	TRBD1	CATGGQGALEQYF	TGTGCTACCGGGGGACAGGGGGCCCTCGAGCAGTACTTC
TRBV6-1	NA	TRBJ1-2	NA	CASSDLIRTIHGYTF	TGTGCCAGCAGTGACCTTATACGGACGATCCATGGCTACACCTTC
TRBV28	NA	TRBJ2-5	TRBD2	CASSSTSGYQETQYF	TGTGCCAGCAGCTCGACTAGCGGGTACCAAGAGACCCAGTACTTC
TRBV7-2	few	TRBJ2-4	NA	CASSLGVRENIQYF	TGTGCCAGCAGCTTAGGGGTTAGAGAGAACATTCAGTACTTC
TRBV19	NA	TRBJ2-5	NA	CATNIGGSGETQYF	TGTGCCACCAACATAGGAGGCTCGGGAGAGACCCAGTACTTC
TRBV28	NA	TRBJ2-7	NA	CASSASGTANPYEQYF	TGTGCCAGCAGTGCCTCGGGGACCGCGAATCCCTACGAGCAGTACTTC
TRBV6-1	NA	TRBJ1-2	TRBD1	CASSETGTGPNYGYTF	TGTGCCAGCAGCGAAACCGGGACAGGACCTAACTATGGCTACACCTTC
TRBV7-9	NA	TRBJ2-7	TRBD1	CASGARQGSYEQYF	TGTGCCAGCGGTGCTAGACAGGGGAGCTACGAGCAGTACTTC
TRBV27	NA	TRBJ2-3	TRBD2	CASSLQGFGTSGGDTQYF	TGTGCCAGCAGTTTACAGGGGTTCGGGACTAGCGGGGGGGATACGCAGTATTTT
TRBV7-3	NA	TRBJ2-2	TRBD1	CASRRDRENTGELFF	TGTGCCAGCAGAAGGGACAGGGAAAACACCGGGGAGCTGTTTTTT
TRBV28	NA	TRBJ1-3	NA	CASSSQKQGWPSGNTIYF	TGTGCCAGCAGCTCACAAAAACAGGGATGGCCTTCGGGAAACACCATATATTTT
TRBV28	NA	TRBJ1-1	NA	CASSLEGTVNTEAFF	TGTGCCAGCAGTTTAGAGGGGACTGTGAACACTGAAGCTTTCTTT
TRBV7-9	NA	TRBJ2-7	NA	CASSRWGTLVYEQYF	TGTGCCAGCAGCCGGTGGGGGACACTCGTTTACGAGCAGTACTTC
TRBV7-9	once	TRBJ2-1	TRBD2	CASSSAPGLAGVEQFF	TGTGCCAGCAGCTCCGCTCCGGGACTAGCGGGAGTAGAGCAGTTCTTC
TRBV2	NA	TRBJ1-6	NA	CASSSRVAGDSPLHF	TGTGCCAGCAGTTCAAGGGTTGCGGGCGATTCACCCCTCCACTTT
TRBV6-1	NA	TRBJ2-7	NA	CASSEFPLGSYEQYF	TGTGCCAGCAGTGAATTCCCGCTAGGCTCCTACGAGCAGTACTTC
TRBV19	NA	TRBJ2-2	NA	CASRSRNTGELFF	TGTGCCAGTAGATCTCGGAACACCGGGGAGCTGTTTTTT
TRBV19	NA	TRBJ1-1	TRBD1	CASSIERGQGALNTEAFF	TGTGCCAGTAGTATAGAGCGTGGACAGGGGGCCCTGAACACTGAAGCTTTCTTT
TRBV6-1	NA	TRBJ2-7	NA	CASRGGAYEQYF	TGTGCCAGCAGGGGGGGTGCCTACGAGCAGTACTTC
TRBV7-2	NA	TRBJ2-1	TRBD2	CASRTGLAGGNNEQFF	TGTGCCAGCAGGACGGGTCTAGCGGGAGGGAACAATGAGCAGTTCTTC
TRBV2	NA	TRBJ1-2	NA	CASSADTLISIYGYTF	TGTGCCAGCAGTGCCGACACCCTGATTAGTATCTATGGCTACACCTTC